This entry describes one T cell receptor beta chain. The source of the sample is a study of PD-L1 blockade in urothelial cancer. With 5 bases clipped from V and 5 bases from J, the junction kept 7 bases outside the gene matches. Per germline, CDR1 SGHTA and CDR2 FQGTGA. CDR3 length: 15 amino acids. Synthetic spike-ins, TCR analog templates, were added into each PCR. Clones were sequenced by immunoSEQ multiplex PCR, and TCRdb holds only the in-frame ones, with some missing. The table records about 72,000 clones, approximately 86% of them present only once. The time point denotes: pretreatment peripheral blood.

The TCR originated in a man aged 55 to 70 with urothelial cancer. Material: PBMCs, obtained around atezolizumab (anti-PD-L1) treatment. The chain combines TRBV7-3 with TRBJ2-2, with 8 bases lining up with TRBD1. The CDR3 DNA follows: TGTGCCAGCAGCCTAGGACAGGGTCGTACCGGGGAGCTGTTTTTT. This sequence encodes CASSLGQGRTGELFF.